The rows below give T cell receptor beta chains drawn from one sample of a study of neoadjuvant anti-PD-1 for oral cavity cancer. TCRdb's copy holds only in-frame clones and misses some; the assay was immunoSEQ multiplex PCR. The table has 37,000 or so clones, more than 35% seen once. The input for sequencing was tumor tissue, taken after nivolumab (anti-PD-1) treatment. These receptors were obtained from a person between 35 and 79 years old with oral cavity squamous cell carcinoma. CDR3s include the opening cysteine and the closing phenylalanine or tryptophan. A D gene is named only where the DNA matches it firmly. Clone size is stated in some rows and not others, as once, few, many or a class when expanded.

>TRBJ1-5|-|-|TRBV5-6|14
CASSFGGRNQPQHF
TGTGCCAGCAGCTTCGGGGGCCGAAATCAGCCCCAGCATTTT
>TRBJ2-7|TRBD2|-|TRBV7-9|19
CASSFMTSGRARPFYEQYF
TGTGCCAGCAGCTTCATGACTAGCGGGAGGGCCAGACCCTTCTACGAGCAGTACTTC
>TRBJ1-3|-|-|TRBV15|15
CATSRDGNSGNTIYF
TGTGCCACCAGCAGAGACGGGAACTCTGGAAACACCATATATTTT
>TRBJ2-5|-|few|TRBV30|12
CAWSVRQETQYF
TGTGCCTGGAGTGTACGCCAAGAGACCCAGTACTTC
>TRBJ1-6|TRBD1|few|TRBV9|13
CASSVQNRGRLHF
TGTGCCAGCAGCGTGCAAAACAGGGGTCGTCTCCACTTT
>TRBJ2-2|TRBD2|-|TRBV7-8|17
CASTPLRLAGGTGELFF
TGTGCCAGCACCCCCCTCCGACTAGCGGGTGGCACCGGGGAGCTGTTTTTT
>TRBJ2-5|-|-|TRBV29-1|15
CSVDVLEDWEETQYF
TGCAGCGTTGATGTTCTGGAGGACTGGGAAGAGACCCAGTACTTC
>TRBJ1-1|-|many|TRBV20-1|11
CSARERGEAFF
TGCAGTGCTAGAGAGCGAGGTGAAGCTTTCTTT
>TRBJ2-7|-|few|TRBV6-1|13
CASTTGIAYEQYF
TGTGCCAGCACCACAGGGATAGCCTACGAGCAGTACTTC
>TRBJ2-7|-|-|TRBV5-1|14
CASSRFLGPYEQYF
TGCGCCAGCAGTAGGTTCCTGGGCCCCTACGAGCAGTACTTC
>TRBJ2-1|-|many|TRBV15|16
CATSRGRGKSYNEQFF
TGTGCCACCAGCAGAGGGCGCGGGAAGTCCTACAATGAGCAGTTCTTC
>TRBJ2-2|-|few|TRBV7-7|16
CASSPSSSVNTGELFF
TGTGCTAGCAGCCCTAGTTCGTCCGTAAACACCGGGGAGCTGTTTTTT
>TRBJ2-2|-|few|TRBV7-2|12
CASSLSTGELFF
TGTGCCAGCAGCTTGAGCACCGGGGAGCTGTTTTTT
>TRBJ1-6|-|few|TRBV7-9|17
CASSLGGGSSYNSPLHF
TGTGCCAGCAGCTTAGGAGGGGGGAGCTCCTATAATTCACCCCTCCACTTT
>TRBJ2-7|-|-|TRBV5-4|14
CASSSDTRSYEQYF
TGTGCCAGCAGTTCCGACACGCGATCCTACGAGCAGTACTTC
>TRBJ1-2|-|-|TRBV6-5|15
CASRISRSWNYGYTF
TGTGCCAGCAGGATAAGCAGAAGCTGGAACTATGGCTACACCTTC
>TRBJ1-5|-|few|TRBV7-2|13
CASSLLEDQPQHF
TGTGCCAGCAGCTTATTGGAAGATCAGCCCCAGCATTTT
>TRBJ2-5|TRBD1|-|TRBV4-1|20
CASSHYGSAGGSGAEETQYF
TGCGCCAGCAGCCATTACGGGTCTGCAGGGGGCTCGGGCGCTGAAGAGACCCAGTACTTC
>TRBJ2-6|-|-|TRBV27|15
CASRERQSGANVLTF
TGTGCCAGCAGAGAACGACAATCTGGGGCCAACGTCCTGACTTTC
>TRBJ1-1|TRBD1|few|TRBV29-1|13
CSVLSTGNTEAFF
TGCAGCGTTCTATCGACAGGGAATACTGAAGCTTTCTTT
>TRBJ1-2|TRBD1|-|TRBV5-1|13
CASSFGGDRGYTF
TGCGCCAGCAGCTTCGGTGGGGACAGGGGCTACACCTTC
>TRBJ2-5|TRBD2|-|TRBV27|19
CASSSGQGSSGGARETQYF
TGTGCCAGCAGTTCAGGACAGGGATCTAGCGGGGGGGCCAGAGAGACCCAGTACTTC
>TRBJ2-1|-|few|TRBV11-2|16
CASSRNREPSYNEQFF
TGTGCCAGCAGCCGCAACCGGGAGCCTTCCTACAATGAGCAGTTCTTC
>TRBJ1-3|-|-|TRBV15|15
CATSSERLTGNTIYF
TGTGCCACCAGCTCAGAGCGGTTAACTGGAAACACCATATATTTT
>TRBJ2-7|TRBD2|-|TRBV7-9|15
CASSGGLAVSYEQYF
TGTGCCAGCAGCGGCGGACTAGCGGTTTCCTACGAGCAGTACTTC
>TRBJ1-1|-|-|TRBV30|14
CAWISGFANTEAFF
TGTGCCTGGATTTCAGGGTTTGCGAACACTGAAGCTTTCTTT